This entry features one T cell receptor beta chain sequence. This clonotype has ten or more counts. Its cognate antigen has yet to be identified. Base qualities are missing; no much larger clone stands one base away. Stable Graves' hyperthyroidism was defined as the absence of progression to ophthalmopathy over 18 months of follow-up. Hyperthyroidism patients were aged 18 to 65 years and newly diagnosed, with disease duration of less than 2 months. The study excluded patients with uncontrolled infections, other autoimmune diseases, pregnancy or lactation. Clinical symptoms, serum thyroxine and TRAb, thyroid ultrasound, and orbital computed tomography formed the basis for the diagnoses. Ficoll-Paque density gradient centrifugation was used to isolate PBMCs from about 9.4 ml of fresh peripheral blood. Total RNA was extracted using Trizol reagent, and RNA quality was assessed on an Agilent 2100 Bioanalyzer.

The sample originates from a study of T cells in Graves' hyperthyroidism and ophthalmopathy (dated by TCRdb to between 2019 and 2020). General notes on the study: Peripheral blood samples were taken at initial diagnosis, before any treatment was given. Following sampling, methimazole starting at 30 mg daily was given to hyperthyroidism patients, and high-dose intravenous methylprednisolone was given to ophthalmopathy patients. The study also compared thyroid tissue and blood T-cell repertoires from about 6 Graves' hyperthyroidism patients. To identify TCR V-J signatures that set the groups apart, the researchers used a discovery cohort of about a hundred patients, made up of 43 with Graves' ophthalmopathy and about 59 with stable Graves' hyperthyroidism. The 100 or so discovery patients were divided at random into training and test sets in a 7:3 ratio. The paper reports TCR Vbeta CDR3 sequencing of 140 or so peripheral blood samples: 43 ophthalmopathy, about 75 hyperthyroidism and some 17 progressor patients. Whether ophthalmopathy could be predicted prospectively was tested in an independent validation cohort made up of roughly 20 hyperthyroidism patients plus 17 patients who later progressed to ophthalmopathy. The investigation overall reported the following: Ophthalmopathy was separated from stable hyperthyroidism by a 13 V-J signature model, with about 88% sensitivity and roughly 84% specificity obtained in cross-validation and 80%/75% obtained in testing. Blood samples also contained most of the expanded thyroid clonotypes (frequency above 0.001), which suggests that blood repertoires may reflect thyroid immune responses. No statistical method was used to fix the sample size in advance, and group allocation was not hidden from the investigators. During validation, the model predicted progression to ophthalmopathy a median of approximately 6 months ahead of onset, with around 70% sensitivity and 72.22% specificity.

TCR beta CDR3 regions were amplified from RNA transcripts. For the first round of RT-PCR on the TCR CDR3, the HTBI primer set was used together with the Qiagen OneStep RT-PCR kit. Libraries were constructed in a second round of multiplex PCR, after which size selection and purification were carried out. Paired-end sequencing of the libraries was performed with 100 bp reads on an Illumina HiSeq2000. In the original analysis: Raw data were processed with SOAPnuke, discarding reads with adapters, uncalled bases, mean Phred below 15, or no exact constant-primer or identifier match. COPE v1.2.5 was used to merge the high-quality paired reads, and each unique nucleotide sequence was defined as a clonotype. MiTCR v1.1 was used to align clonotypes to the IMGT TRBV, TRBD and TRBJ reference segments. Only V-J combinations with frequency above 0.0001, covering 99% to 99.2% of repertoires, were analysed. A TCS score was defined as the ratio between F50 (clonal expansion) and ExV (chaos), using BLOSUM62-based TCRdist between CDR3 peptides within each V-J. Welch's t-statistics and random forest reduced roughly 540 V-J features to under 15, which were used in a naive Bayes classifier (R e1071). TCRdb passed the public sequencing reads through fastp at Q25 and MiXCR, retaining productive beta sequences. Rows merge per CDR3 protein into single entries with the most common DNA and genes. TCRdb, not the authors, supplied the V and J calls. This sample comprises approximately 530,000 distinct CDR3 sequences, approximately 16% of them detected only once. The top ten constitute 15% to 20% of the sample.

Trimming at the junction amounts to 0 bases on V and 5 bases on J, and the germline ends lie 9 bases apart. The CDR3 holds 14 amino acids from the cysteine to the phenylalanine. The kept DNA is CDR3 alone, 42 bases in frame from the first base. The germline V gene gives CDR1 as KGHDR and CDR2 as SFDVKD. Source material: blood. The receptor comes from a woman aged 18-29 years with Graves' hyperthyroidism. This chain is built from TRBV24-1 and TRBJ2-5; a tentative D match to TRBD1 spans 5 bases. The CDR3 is CATSDLRRGETQYF. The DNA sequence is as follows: TGTGCCACCAGTGATTTGAGAAGGGGTGAGACCCAGTACTTC.